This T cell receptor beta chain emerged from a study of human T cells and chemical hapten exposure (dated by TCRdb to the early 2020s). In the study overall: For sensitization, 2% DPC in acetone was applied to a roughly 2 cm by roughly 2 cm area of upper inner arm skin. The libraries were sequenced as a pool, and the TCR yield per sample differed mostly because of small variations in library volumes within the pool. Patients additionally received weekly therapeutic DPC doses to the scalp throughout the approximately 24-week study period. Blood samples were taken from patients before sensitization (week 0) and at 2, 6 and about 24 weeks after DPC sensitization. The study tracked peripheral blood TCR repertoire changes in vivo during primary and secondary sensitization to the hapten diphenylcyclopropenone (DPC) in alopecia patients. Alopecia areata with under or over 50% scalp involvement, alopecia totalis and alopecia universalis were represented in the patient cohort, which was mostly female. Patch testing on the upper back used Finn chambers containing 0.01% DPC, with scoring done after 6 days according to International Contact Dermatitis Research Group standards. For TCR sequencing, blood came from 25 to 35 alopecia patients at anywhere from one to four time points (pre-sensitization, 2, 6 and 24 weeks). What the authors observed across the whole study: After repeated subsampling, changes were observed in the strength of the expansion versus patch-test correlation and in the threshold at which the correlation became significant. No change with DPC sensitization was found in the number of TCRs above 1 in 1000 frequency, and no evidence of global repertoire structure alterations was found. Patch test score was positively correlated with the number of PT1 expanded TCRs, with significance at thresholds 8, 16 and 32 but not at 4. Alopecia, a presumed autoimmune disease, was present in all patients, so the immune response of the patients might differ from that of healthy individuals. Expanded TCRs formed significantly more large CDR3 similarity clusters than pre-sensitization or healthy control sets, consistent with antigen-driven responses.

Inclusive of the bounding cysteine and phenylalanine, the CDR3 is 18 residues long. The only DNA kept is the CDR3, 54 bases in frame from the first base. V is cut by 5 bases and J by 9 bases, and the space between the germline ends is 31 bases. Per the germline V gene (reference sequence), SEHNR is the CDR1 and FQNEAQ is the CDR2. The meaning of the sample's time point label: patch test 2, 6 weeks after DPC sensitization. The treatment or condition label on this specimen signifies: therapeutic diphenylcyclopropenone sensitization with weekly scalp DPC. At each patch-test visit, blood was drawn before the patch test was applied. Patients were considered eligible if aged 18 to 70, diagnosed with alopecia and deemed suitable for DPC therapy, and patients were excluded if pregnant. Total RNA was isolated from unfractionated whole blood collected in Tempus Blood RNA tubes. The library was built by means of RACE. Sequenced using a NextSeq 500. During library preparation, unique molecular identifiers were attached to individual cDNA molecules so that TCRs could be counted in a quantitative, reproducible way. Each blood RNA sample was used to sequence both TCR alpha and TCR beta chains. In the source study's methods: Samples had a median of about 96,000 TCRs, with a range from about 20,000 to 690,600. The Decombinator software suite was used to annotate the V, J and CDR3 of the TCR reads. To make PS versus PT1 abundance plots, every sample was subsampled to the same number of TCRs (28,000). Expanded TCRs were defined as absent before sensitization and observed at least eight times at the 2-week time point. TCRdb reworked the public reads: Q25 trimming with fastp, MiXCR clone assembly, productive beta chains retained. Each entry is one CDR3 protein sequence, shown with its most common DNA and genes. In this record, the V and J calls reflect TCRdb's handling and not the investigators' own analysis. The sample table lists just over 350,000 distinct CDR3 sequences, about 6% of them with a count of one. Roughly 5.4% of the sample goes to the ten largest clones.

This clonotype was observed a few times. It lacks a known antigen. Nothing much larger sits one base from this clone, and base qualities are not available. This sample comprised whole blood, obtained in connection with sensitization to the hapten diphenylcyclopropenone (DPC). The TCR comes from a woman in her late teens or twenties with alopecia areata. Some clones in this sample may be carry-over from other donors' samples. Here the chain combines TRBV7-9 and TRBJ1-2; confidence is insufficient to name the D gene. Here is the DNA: TGTGCCAGCAGCCCCGTCATCGGGTACGGAGGTACTCATATGAGCTACACCTTC. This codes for CASSPVIGYGGTHMSYTF.